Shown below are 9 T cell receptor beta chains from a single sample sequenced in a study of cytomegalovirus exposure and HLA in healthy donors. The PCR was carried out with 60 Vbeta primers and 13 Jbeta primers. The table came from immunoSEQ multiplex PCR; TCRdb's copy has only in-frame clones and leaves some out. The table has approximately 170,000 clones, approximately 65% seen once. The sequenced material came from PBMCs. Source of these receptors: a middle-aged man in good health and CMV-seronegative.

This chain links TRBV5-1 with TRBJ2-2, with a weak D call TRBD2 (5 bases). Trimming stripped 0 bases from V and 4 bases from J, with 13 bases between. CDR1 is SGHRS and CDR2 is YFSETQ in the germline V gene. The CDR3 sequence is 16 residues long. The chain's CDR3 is CASSLEGMGATGELFF. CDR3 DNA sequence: TGCGCCAGCAGCTTGGAGGGCATGGGAGCCACCGGGGAGCTGTTTTTT.

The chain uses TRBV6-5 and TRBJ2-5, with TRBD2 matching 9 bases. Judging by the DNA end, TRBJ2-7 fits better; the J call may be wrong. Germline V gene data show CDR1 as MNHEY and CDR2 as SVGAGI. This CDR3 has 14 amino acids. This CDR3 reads CASSYSRGGYEQYF. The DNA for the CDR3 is TGTGCCAGCAGTTACTCGCGGGGGGGCTACGAGCAGTACTTC.

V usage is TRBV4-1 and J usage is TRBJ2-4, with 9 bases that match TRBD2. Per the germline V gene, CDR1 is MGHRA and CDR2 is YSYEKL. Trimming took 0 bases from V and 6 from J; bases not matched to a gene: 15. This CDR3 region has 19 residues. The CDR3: CASSQEPLDSAGGGNIQYF. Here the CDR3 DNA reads TGCGCCAGCAGCCAAGAACCACTGGACTCAGCGGGGGGAGGAAACATTCAGTACTTC.

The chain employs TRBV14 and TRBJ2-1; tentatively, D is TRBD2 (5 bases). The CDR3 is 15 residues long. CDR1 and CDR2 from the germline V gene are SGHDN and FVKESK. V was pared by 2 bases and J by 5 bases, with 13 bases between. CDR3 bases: TGTGCCAGCAGCCAACTTCAGAGCGGCCACAATGAGCAGTTCTTC. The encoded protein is CASSQLQSGHNEQFF.

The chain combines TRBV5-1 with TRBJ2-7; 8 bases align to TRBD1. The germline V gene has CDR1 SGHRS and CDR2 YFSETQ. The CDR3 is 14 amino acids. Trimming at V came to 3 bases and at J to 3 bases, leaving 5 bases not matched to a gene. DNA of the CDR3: TGCGCCAGCAGCTCGGCCGGGACAGGCTACGAGCAGTACTTC. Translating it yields CASSSAGTGYEQYF.

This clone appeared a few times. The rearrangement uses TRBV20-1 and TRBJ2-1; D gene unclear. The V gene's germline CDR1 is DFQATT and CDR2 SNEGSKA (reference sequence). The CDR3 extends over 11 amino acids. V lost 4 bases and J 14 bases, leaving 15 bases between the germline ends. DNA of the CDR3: TGCAGTGCTACCCCTGCAGAGGTAGAGTTCTTC. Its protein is CSATPAEVEFF.

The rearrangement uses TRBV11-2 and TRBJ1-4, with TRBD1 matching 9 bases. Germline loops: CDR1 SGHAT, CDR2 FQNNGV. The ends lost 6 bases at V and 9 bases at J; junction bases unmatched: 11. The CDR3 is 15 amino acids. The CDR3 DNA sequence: TGTGCCAGCAGAAGTACTGGGACAGGGAGTCAAAAACTGTTTTTT. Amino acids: CASRSTGTGSQKLFF.

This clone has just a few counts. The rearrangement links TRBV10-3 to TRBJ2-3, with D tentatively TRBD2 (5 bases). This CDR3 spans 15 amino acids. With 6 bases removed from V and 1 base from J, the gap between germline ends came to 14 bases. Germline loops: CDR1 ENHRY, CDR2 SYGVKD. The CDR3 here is CAIRAREKRTDTQYF. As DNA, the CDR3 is TGTGCCATCAGAGCTCGGGAAAAACGCACAGATACGCAGTATTTT.

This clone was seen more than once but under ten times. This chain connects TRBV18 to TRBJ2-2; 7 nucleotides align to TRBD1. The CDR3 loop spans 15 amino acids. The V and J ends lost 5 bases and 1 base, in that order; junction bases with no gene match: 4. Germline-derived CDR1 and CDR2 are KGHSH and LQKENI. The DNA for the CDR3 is TGTGCCAGCTCAATTGGACAGGAGAACACCGGGGAGCTGTTTTTT. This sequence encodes CASSIGQENTGELFF.